The rows below give T cell receptor beta chains drawn from one sample of a study of regulatory T cells in long-lasting Graves disease. TCRdb passed the multiplex PCR reads through MiXCR, listing each CDR3 protein once. The sample includes around 450,000 distinct CDR3 sequences, about 16% seen only once; the top ten take 16%. These data also formed part of another study, on T cells in Graves' hyperthyroidism and ophthalmopathy.

Sequenced here: peripheral blood mononuclear cells (PBMCs), sampled at new diagnosis, from a patient treated with antithyroid drugs. These TCRs come from a woman in her twenties or thirties with Graves disease. CDR3s include the opening cysteine and the closing phenylalanine or tryptophan. Clone size is not always given. Where it is, it says once, few, many or a class for expanded clones.

j_gene,abundance,v_gene,CDR3aa
TRBJ2-3,few,TRBV15,CATSRDYYRTSTDTQYF
TRBJ1-2,many,TRBV6-5,CASSYRQGGGYTF
TRBJ2-7,many,TRBV13,CASSYGQGPIYEQYF
TRBJ1-2,many,TRBV6-1,CASSEAVEGTDGYTF
TRBJ2-2,.,TRBV9,CASSVLAGDTGELFF
TRBJ2-2,.,TRBV6-2/TRBV6-3,CASRNSGNTGELFF
TRBJ2-1,.,TRBV7-9,CASSHQGQGSGSRGEQFF
TRBJ2-1,many,TRBV2,CASRQRDESYNEQFF
TRBJ2-3,many,TRBV6-1,CASSLLGSRTDTQYF
TRBJ1-5,few,TRBV6-5,CASSYSVRSNQPQHF
TRBJ1-1,.,TRBV5-8,CASSPYTDEAFF
TRBJ1-5,few,TRBV24-1,CATDGRGTGGDQPQHF
TRBJ2-5,few,TRBV10-3,CAISSDQVDQARETQYF
TRBJ1-5,few,TRBV3-1,CASSPGQGSSQPQHF
TRBJ1-1,.,TRBV28,CASSREAFF
TRBJ2-1,.,TRBV2,CASRGFSLGDNEQFF
TRBJ2-7,many,TRBV20-1,CSAGTSGSSYEQYF
TRBJ1-1,few,TRBV25-1,CASTPGGIDTEAFF
TRBJ2-2,.,TRBV20-1,CMGTQASNTGELFF
TRBJ2-5,few,TRBV5-4,CASSPPGLSQETQYF
TRBJ2-7,many,TRBV28,CASSLNPPRVYEQYF
TRBJ1-5,.,TRBV4-1,CASSQGAVISNQPQHF
TRBJ2-7,few,TRBV20-1,CSARDRDRIYEQYF
TRBJ2-1,many,TRBV7-3,CASSLKRPGLAGGKGNEQFF
TRBJ2-7,few,TRBV28,CASSQQTSLVDEQYF
TRBJ2-1,many,TRBV7-3,CASSLAGGPPNEQFF
TRBJ2-1,few,TRBV18,CASSPNRGYGNEQFF
TRBJ2-5,few,TRBV7-9,CASSLAPRETQYF
TRBJ2-1,many,TRBV3-1,CASSQVDRGEQFF
TRBJ2-2,.,TRBV27,CASAWLRTGGLTGELFF
TRBJ1-1,many,TRBV11-2,CASSSYRAIPRAFF
TRBJ2-3,many,TRBV27,CASSPQGLGNLGDTQYF
TRBJ2-2,many,TRBV5-1,CASSSSRASTNTGELFF
TRBJ2-7,.,TRBV19,CASSIDYPRGGSYEQYF
TRBJ2-3,few,TRBV10-3,CAIRAGTGDTDTQYF
TRBJ2-1,few,TRBV7-3,CASSDRGSGPHEQFF
TRBJ2-1,.,TRBV4-1,CASSQSGGTSGSMGYNEQFF
TRBJ2-5,.,TRBV19,CASSTGAGAGRETQYF
TRBJ2-2,many,TRBV29-1,CSVGTSNTGELFF
TRBJ2-7,once,TRBV7-3,CASSRGTVVLGTSGLRGYEQYF
TRBJ2-7,few,TRBV18,CASSPPGRGEYEQYF
TRBJ1-5,many,TRBV5-8,CASSPSGGRRQPQHF
TRBJ2-1,many,TRBV7-9,CASSLGGDPDSPTNEQFF
TRBJ1-2,few,TRBV19,CASSIWGKSYGCTF
TRBJ2-7,many,TRBV7-2,CASSLVGTEYEQYF
TRBJ2-3,many,TRBV24-1,CATSDFRGSTDTQYF
TRBJ2-3,.,TRBV24-1,CATSPRTGALTDTQYF
TRBJ2-3,.,TRBV27,CASRTWDTQYF
TRBJ2-7,many,TRBV5-1,CASSSGGPSSYEQYF
TRBJ1-5,many,TRBV24-1,CATSDSGQGVQPQHF
TRBJ2-7,few,TRBV5-1,CASSFLGHEQYF
TRBJ2-2,many,TRBV11-3,CASSPIGLAGGTGELFF
TRBJ1-5,few,TRBV29-1,CSVRDSNQPQHF